Below are 31 T cell receptor beta chains sequenced from a single sample in a study of shared clonotypes between healthy human individuals. Here immunoSEQ multiplex PCR was the method, and the copy in TCRdb shows in-frame clones only, minus some. The profile covers about half a million clones, with 60% to 85% appearing a single time and 10% to 15% taken by the ten largest. The source material was PBMCs. Receptors originate from a woman in her 40s in good health. Some clones in this sample may be carry-over from other donors' samples.

The chain links TRBV6-1 to TRBJ2-1; 14 bases match TRBD2. The CDR3 totals 18 residues. The germline V gene has CDR1 MNHNS and CDR2 SASEGT. V lost 4 bases and J lost 5; bases outside the gene matches: 10. For the CDR3, the DNA is TGTGCCAGCAGTGTACCGACTAGCGGGAGGGGAGGGAACAATGAGCAGTTCTTC. Its protein is CASSVPTSGRGGNNEQFF.

The chain links TRBV5-1 to TRBJ2-2, with TRBD1 identical over 9 bases. The CDR3 is made up of 18 amino acids. With 2 bases clipped from V and 1 base from J, the junction kept 9 bases outside the gene matches. The germline V gene has CDR1 SGHRS and CDR2 YFSETQ. The CDR3 DNA reads TGCGCCAGCAGCTTTGACCGGAGGGACAGGGTGAACACCGGGGAGCTGTTTTTT. This codes for CASSFDRRDRVNTGELFF.

The CDR3 sequence is CASSNVGVTDTQYF. The CDR3, as DNA: TGTGCCAGCAGCAACGTCGGCGTCACAGATACGCAGTATTTT. J is TRBJ2-3 and V is TRBV7-2; the D is unclear. Trimming removed 5 bases from V and 2 bases from J, with 11 bases in between. The CDR3 length is 14 residues. Germline CDR1 SGHTA, CDR2 FQGNSA.

The chain carries TRBV10-3 and TRBJ2-7; D uncertain. Germline loops: CDR1 ENHRY, CDR2 SYGVKD. Trimming cost V 4 bases and J 6 bases, with 7 bases left between them. CDR3 length: 11 residues. In DNA form, the CDR3 reads TGTGCCATCAGTGGTGCCGGCGAGCAGTACTTC. Translating gives CAISGAGEQYF.

V is TRBV2 and J is TRBJ2-2; a possible D gene is TRBD1 (5 bases). Germline V lookup: CDR1 SNHLY, CDR2 FYNNEI. With 6 bases removed from V and 2 bases from J, the gap between germline ends came to 10 bases. The CDR3 is 14 residues long. CDR3 DNA sequence: TGTGCCAGCAGCCACGACAGCAACACCGGGGAGCTGTTTTTT. This translates into CASSHDSNTGELFF.

The gene calls are TRBV11-1 and TRBJ2-1, with 7 bases aligning to TRBD1. The CDR3 contains 16 residues. After removal of 5 bases from V and 0 bases from J, the junction contained 7 bases not matched to a gene. The germline gives CDR1 SGHAT, CDR2 FQDESV (reference sequence). The CDR3 nucleotides are TGTGCCAGCAGCCGGCGCAGGGGGAGCTCCTACAATGAGCAGTTCTTC. Translation: CASSRRRGSSYNEQFF. Full variable domain (outside the CDR3, taken from reference TRBV11-1 and TRBJ2-1): EAEVAQSPRYKITEKSQAVAFWCDPISGHATLYWYRQILGQGPELLVQFQDESVVDDSQLPKDRFSAERLKGVDSTLKIQPAELGDSAMYLCASSRRRGSSYNEQFFGPGTRLTVL.

The J gene is TRBJ1-1, the V gene TRBV7-2; possible D gene TRBD1, 6 bases. The CDR3 runs 16 residues. Germline loops: CDR1 SGHTA, CDR2 FQGNSA. The germline V and J ends were trimmed by 3 bases and 0 bases, with 14 bases remaining between them. The DNA of the CDR3 is TGTGCCAGCAGCTTTTTGACAGGCCCCATGAACACTGAAGCTTTCTTT. Translating it yields CASSFLTGPMNTEAFF.

The gene calls are TRBV11-2 and TRBJ2-7, with 13 positions matching TRBD2. This CDR3 is built from 15 residues. The V and J ends lost 5 bases and 4 bases, in that order; junction bases with no gene match: 5. The V gene's germline CDR1 is SGHAT and CDR2 FQNNGV. The CDR3 DNA sequence: TGTGCCAGCAGCCCAGGACTAGCGGGAGTTTACGAGCAGTACTTC. Its protein is CASSPGLAGVYEQYF.

The chain combines TRBV6-5 with TRBJ1-2, with a weak D call TRBD1 (5 bases). The CDR3 sequence is 15 residues long. Trimming took 2 bases from V and 3 from J, leaving 13 bases between them. CDR1 is MNHEY and CDR2 is SVGAGI in the germline V gene. CDR3 residues: CASSYGGLGDYGYTF. The CDR3 DNA reads as TGTGCCAGCAGTTACGGGGGGTTGGGGGACTATGGCTACACCTTC.

The chain is built from TRBV5-1 and TRBJ2-3, with 8 nucleotides matching TRBD1. V gave up 3 bases and J gave up 5 bases; unmatched junction bases: 5. CDR3 size: 14 residues. Germline CDR1 is SGHRS and CDR2 is YFSETQ. CDR3 DNA sequence: TGCGCCAGCAGCTCCGGACAGGGCGAAGATACGCAGTATTTT. It yields the protein CASSSGQGEDTQYF.

V and J are TRBV2 and TRBJ1-5; TRBD1 matches 7 bases. The germline V gene has CDR1 SNHLY and CDR2 FYNNEI. The CDR3 is 12 amino acids. The ends lost 6 bases at V and 9 bases at J; junction bases unmatched: 5. The CDR3 loop reads CASSTGVGPQHF. CDR3 coding DNA: TGTGCCAGCAGCACAGGGGTAGGGCCCCAGCATTTT.

The chain couples TRBV4-2 to TRBJ2-5; 7 nucleotides line up with TRBD2. TRBJ2-7 explains the end of the DNA better; the J call may be wrong. Germline CDR1 LGHNA, CDR2 YNFKEQ. CDR3 size: 16 residues. CDR3 region: CASSQEGGSTPYEQYF. The CDR3 nucleotides read TGTGCCAGCAGCCAAGAGGGCGGGAGTACCCCCTACGAGCAGTACTTC.

In this sample, this clone turned up a few times. The chain joins TRBV18 to TRBJ2-6; weak D call: TRBD1 (6 bases). Trimming cost V 3 bases and J 4 bases, with 16 bases left between them. The CDR3 spans 17 residues. Germline CDR1 KGHSH, CDR2 LQKENI. CDR3: CASSPSQGSGGANVLTF. CDR3 DNA: TGTGCCAGCTCACCGTCGCAGGGGTCGGGCGGGGCCAACGTCCTGACTTTC.

The chain has TRBV2 and TRBJ1-5; D possibly corresponds to TRBD1 (5 bases). The CDR3 extends over 14 amino acids. V was cut by 3 bases and J by 3 bases, with 9 bases left in between. Germline V gene data show CDR1 as SNHLY and CDR2 as FYNNEI. CDR3 sequence: CASSEGTHNQPQHF. The DNA of the CDR3 is TGTGCCAGCAGTGAGGGGACTCACAATCAGCCCCAGCATTTT.

The CDR3 DNA reads as TGTGCCAGCAGTTTATTCGGAGGGACAGCAAAAGGCCAGTACTTC. As protein: CASSLFGGTAKGQYF. The chain carries TRBV28 and TRBJ2-7; D is possibly TRBD1 (7 bases). CDR1 and CDR2 (germline): MDHEN, SYDVKM. The V end lost 1 base, the J end lost 10 bases, and 20 bases lay between the germline ends. The length of the CDR3 is 15 residues.

This clone has just a few counts. The chain combines TRBV5-6 with TRBJ1-1, with D perhaps TRBD1 (6 bases). This CDR3 has 13 residues. The V end was cut by 4 bases, the J end by 6 bases, with 13 bases between. CDR1 and CDR2 from the germline V gene are SGHDT and YYEEEE. The CDR3 DNA sequence: TGTGCCAGCAGCGTACAGGGTCGCCCTGAAGCTTTCTTT. As protein: CASSVQGRPEAFF.

CDR3 sequence: CASSPPPGHPKQNTEAFF. In DNA form, the CDR3 reads TGTGCCAGCAGCCCCCCCCCGGGACACCCGAAACAGAACACTGAAGCTTTCTTT. The rearrangement joins TRBV5-4 to TRBJ1-1; tentative D call: TRBD1 (6 bases). Trimming removed 4 bases at V and 1 base at J, with 23 bases between. Looked up from germline, CDR1 is SGHNT and CDR2 is YYREEE (reference sequence). CDR3 length equals 18 residues. Using reference TRBV5-4 and TRBJ1-1 for the parts outside the CDR3, the full variable domain is ETGVTQSPTHLIKTRGQQVTLRCSSQSGHNTVSWYQQALGQGPQFIFQYYREEENGRGNFPPRFSGLQFPNYSSELNVNALELDDSALYLCASSPPPGHPKQNTEAFFGQGTRLTVV.

This clone was detected once. The gene calls are TRBV2 and TRBJ2-1; D unresolved. The CDR3 consists of 12 residues. Germline assignment: CDR1 SNHLY and CDR2 FYNNEI. V was pared by 6 bases and J by 8 bases, with 11 bases between. In nucleotides, the CDR3 is TGTGCCAGCAGGCCAATCAGCTATGAGCAGTTCTTC. It is translated as CASRPISYEQFF. Complete variable domain (other parts from reference TRBV2 and TRBJ2-1): EPEVTQTPSHQVTQMGQEVILRCVPISNHLYFYWYRQILGQKVEFLVSFYNNEISEKSEIFDDQFSVERPDGSNFTLKIRSTKLEDSAMYFCASRPISYEQFFGPGTRLTVL.

V usage is TRBV5-6 and J usage is TRBJ2-7, with a weak D call TRBD2 (6 bases). Germline V gene data show CDR1 as SGHDT and CDR2 as YYEEEE. The V end lost 4 bases, the J end lost 6 bases, and 20 bases lay between the germline ends. There are 15 residues in the CDR3. The CDR3 protein is CASSPRTISSREQYF. CDR3 coding DNA: TGTGCCAGCAGCCCCCGGACTATTAGCTCACGCGAGCAGTACTTC.

This clone has just one count. The genes are TRBV10-3 and TRBJ2-2, with TRBD2 identical over 9 bases. The CDR3 has 16 residues. J was trimmed by 0 bases and V by 5 bases; bases with no gene match: 4. CDR1 and CDR2 from the germline V gene are ENHRY and SYGVKD. DNA of the CDR3: TGTGCCATCAGTCCCATAGCGGGAGCGAACACCGGGGAGCTGTTTTTT. It is translated as CAISPIAGANTGELFF.

This clone was recorded only once. The chain recombines TRBV5-1 with TRBJ2-1; D remains ambiguous. V dropped 4 bases and J dropped 7 bases, with 9 bases sitting between them. Germline CDR1 reads SGHRS; CDR2 reads YFSETQ. The CDR3 consists of 12 residues. The CDR3, as DNA: TGCGCCAGCAGCCAGGACGTTAATGAGCAGTTCTTC. Translating it yields CASSQDVNEQFF.

The J gene is TRBJ2-2, the V gene TRBV5-4; 9 nucleotides line up with TRBD2. V lost 0 bases to trimming and J lost 4 bases; unmatched junction nucleotides: 4. The length of the CDR3 is 16 residues. Germline values: CDR1 SGHNT, CDR2 YYREEE (reference sequence). The CDR3 spells CASSLVAGVGTGELFF. The CDR3 DNA reads as TGTGCCAGCAGCTTGGTAGCGGGAGTGGGCACCGGGGAGCTGTTTTTT.

The chain uses TRBV14 and TRBJ2-7; D ambiguous. V was clipped by 1 base and J by 6 bases, with 13 bases between them. The CDR3 has 14 amino acids. Germline assignment: CDR1 SGHDN and CDR2 FVKESK. The CDR3 loop is CASSQAGTPAEQYF. CDR3 nucleotide sequence: TGTGCCAGCAGCCAAGCCGGCACCCCGGCCGAGCAGTACTTC.

This clone was seen a single time. The V and J genes are TRBV19 and TRBJ2-1; D unresolved. Trimming stripped 1 base from V and 1 base from J, with 11 bases between. The CDR3 runs to 16 residues. Germline lookup yields CDR1 LNHDA and CDR2 SQIVND (reference sequence). The CDR3 DNA reads as TGTGCCAGTAGTATAGGTAGGTTGCCATCCTACAATGAGCAGTTCTTC. Its translation is CASSIGRLPSYNEQFF.

This clone was seen many times. This chain uses TRBV30 with TRBJ2-1; TRBD1 aligns across 7 bases. After removal of 4 bases from V and 2 bases from J, the junction contained 5 bases not matched to a gene. Germline loops: CDR1 GTSNPN, CDR2 SVGIG (reference sequence). The CDR3 spans 14 residues. In DNA form, the CDR3 reads TGTGCCTGGAATTCGGGACAGCCCTACAATGAGCAGTTCTTC. The encoded protein is CAWNSGQPYNEQFF.

This chain uses TRBV2 with TRBJ2-5; TRBD2 might be the D (5 bases). The germline CDR1 and CDR2 sequences are SNHLY and FYNNEI. Trimming shortened V by 2 bases and J by 4 bases, and 8 bases separated the two germline ends. This CDR3 contains 13 residues. The DNA of the CDR3 is TGTGCCAGCAGTGAAAGGGCGGGAGAGACCCAGTACTTC. Amino acids: CASSERAGETQYF.

As regards this clone: This is likely an artifact of a read error, given a far larger clone one base away. This chain uses TRBV2 with TRBJ2-3; 9 positions agree with TRBD1. The CDR3 is made up of 15 amino acids. Looked up from germline, CDR1 is SNHLY and CDR2 is FYNNEI. The ends lost 6 bases at V and 1 base at J; junction bases unmatched: 5. In DNA form, the CDR3 reads TGTGCCAGCAGGGACAGGACAGGGGGCACAGATACGCAGTATTTT. This translates into CASRDRTGGTDTQYF.

This chain connects TRBV4-1 to TRBJ2-3; D is undetermined. CDR1 is MGHRA, CDR2 YSYEKL, per germline. V was pared by 0 bases and J by 4 bases, with 5 bases between. The CDR3 contains 13 residues. The CDR3 nucleotides are TGCGCCAGCAGCCAAGAAGAGGCAGATACGCAGTATTTT. Its protein is CASSQEEADTQYF.

V gene TRBV6-1 combines with J gene TRBJ1-2; D perhaps matches TRBD1 (5 bases). V lost 1 base to trimming and J lost 5 bases, with 5 bases between them. This CDR3 spans 12 amino acids. Looked up from germline, CDR1 is MNHNS and CDR2 is SASEGT. CDR3 in amino acids: CASSEGQYGYTF. CDR3 nucleotide sequence: TGTGCCAGCAGTGAAGGACAGTATGGCTACACCTTC.

Notes on this clone: This CDR3 is also generated by other DNA sequences in the sample. V usage is TRBV7-2 and J usage is TRBJ2-1; 11 bases are a match to TRBD2. Germline CDR1 reads SGHTA; CDR2 reads FQGNSA. The ends lost 5 bases at V and 4 bases at J; junction bases unmatched: 4. CDR3 size: 15 residues. This chain's CDR3 is CASSLGTSGYNEQFF. The DNA of the CDR3 is TGTGCCAGCAGCCTCGGGACTAGCGGTTACAATGAGCAGTTCTTC.

The chain employs TRBV5-1 and TRBJ2-5, with TRBD1 as a possible D gene (7 bases). The germline gives CDR1 SGHRS, CDR2 YFSETQ. The CDR3 sequence is 14 residues long. The V end lost 7 bases, the J end lost 2 bases, and 15 bases lay between the germline ends. In DNA form, the CDR3 reads TGCGCCAGCCGAACCCCAGGGGGGCAAGAGACCCAGTACTTC. This sequence encodes CASRTPGGQETQYF.